This T cell receptor (beta chain) came from a study of T cells in Graves' hyperthyroidism and ophthalmopathy. This clonotype was detected only a few times. RNA transcripts served as the template for amplifying TCR beta CDR3 regions. An initial round of RT-PCR targeting the TCR CDR3 relied on the HTBI primer set. In TCRdb, the multiplex PCR reads were re-called with MiXCR into one record per CDR3 protein. The profile shows roughly 740,000 distinct CDR3 sequences, about 16% of them singletons. Uncontrolled infection, other autoimmune disease, pregnancy or lactation barred patients from enrollment. Losses at the gene ends were 5 bases for V and 5 bases for J; bases not matched to a gene: 4. Germline CDR1 reads DFQATT; CDR2 reads SNEGSKA (reference sequence). The length of the CDR3 is 12 residues.

The sample was blood. J is TRBJ2-7 and V is TRBV20-1; TRBD1 aligns across 9 bases. This clonotype originated in a man aged 18 to 29 with Graves' hyperthyroidism. CDR3 protein: CSADRGMDEQYF. CDR3 nucleotide sequence: TGCAGTGCTGACAGGGGGATGGACGAGCAGTACTTC.